This T cell receptor beta chain originates from a study of Tregs in tolerant kidney transplant recipients. With 2 bases removed from V and 6 bases from J, the gap between germline ends came to 9 bases. The CDR3 runs 13 residues. The V gene's germline CDR1 is SGHTA and CDR2 FQGNSA. Related graft donors supplied nonmyeloablative bone marrow transplants, and mixed chimerism was transient. Unstimulated regulatory T cells (CD4+CD25+CD127-), CD4+CD25- non-regulatory cells, CD4 and CD8 cells were FACS-sorted from thawed PBMCs. Findings and limits, study-wide: Tregs expanded with activated donor B cells seemed most donor-specific. Changing PCR primers prevented nucleotide comparison between some patients' samples. Biological reproducibility was not directly addressed, but technical replication error appeared minimal.

There are a few counts of this clone. Its target is unknown. Measured with immunoSEQ multiplex PCR; TCRdb has only the in-frame clones, and not every one. Of about 64,000 clones in the sample, around 87% were seen once. The gene calls are TRBV7-2 and TRBJ2-3, with D possibly being TRBD2 (5 bases). The sample was CD4+ T cells from blood (PBMCs), taken 6 months after the transplant. This receptor was obtained from a human patient who received a combined kidney and bone marrow transplant. The graft donor may have contributed some T cells. The CDR3 is CASSLMSGDTQYF. The CDR3 nucleotides read TGTGCCAGCAGCTTAATGTCGGGGGATACGCAGTATTTT.